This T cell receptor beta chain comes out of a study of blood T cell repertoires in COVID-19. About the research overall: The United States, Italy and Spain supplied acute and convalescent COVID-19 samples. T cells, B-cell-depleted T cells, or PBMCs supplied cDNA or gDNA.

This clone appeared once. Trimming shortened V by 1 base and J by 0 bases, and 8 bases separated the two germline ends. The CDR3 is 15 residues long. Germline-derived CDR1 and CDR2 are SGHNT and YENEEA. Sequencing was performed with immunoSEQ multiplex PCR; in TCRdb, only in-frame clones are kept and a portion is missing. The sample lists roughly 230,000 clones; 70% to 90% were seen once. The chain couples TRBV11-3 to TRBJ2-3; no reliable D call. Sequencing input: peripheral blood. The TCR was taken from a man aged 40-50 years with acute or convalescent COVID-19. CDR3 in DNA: TGTGCCAGCAGCTTAGGATCCACTAGCACAGATACGCAGTATTTT. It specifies CASSLGSTSTDTQYF. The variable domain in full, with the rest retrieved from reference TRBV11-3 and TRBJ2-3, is EAGVVQSPRYKIIEKKQPVAFWCNPISGHNTLYWYLQNLGQGPELLIRYENEEAVDDSQLPKDRFSAERLKGVDSTLKIQPAELGDSAVYLCASSLGSTSTDTQYFGPGTRLTVL.